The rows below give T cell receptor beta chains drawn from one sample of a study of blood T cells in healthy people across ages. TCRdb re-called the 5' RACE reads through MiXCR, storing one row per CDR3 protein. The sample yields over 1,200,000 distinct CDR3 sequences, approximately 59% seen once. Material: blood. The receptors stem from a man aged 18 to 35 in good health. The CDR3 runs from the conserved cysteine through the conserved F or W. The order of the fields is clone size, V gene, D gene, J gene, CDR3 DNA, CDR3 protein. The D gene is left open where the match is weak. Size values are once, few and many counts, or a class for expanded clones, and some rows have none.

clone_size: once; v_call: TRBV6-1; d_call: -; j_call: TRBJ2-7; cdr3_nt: TGTGCCAGCAGTGAAGGGAGGGGGGGGACCTACGAGCAGTACTTC; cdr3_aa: CASSEGRGGTYEQYF
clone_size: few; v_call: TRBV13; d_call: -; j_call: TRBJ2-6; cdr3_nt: TGTGCCAGCAGCTCTCAAACGGGGGTTCCTGGGGCCAACGTCCTGACTTTC; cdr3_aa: CASSSQTGVPGANVLTF
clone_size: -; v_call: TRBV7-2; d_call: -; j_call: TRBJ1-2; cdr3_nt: TGTGCCAGCAGTCCCTTACCAGGGAGGTCGAACTATGGCTACACCTTC; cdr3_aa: CASSPLPGRSNYGYTF
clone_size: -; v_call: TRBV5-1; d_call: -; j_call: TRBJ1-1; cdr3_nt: TGCGCCAGCAGCTTGGTGGAGCAGGGGAACACTGAAGCTTTCTTT; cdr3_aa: CASSLVEQGNTEAFF
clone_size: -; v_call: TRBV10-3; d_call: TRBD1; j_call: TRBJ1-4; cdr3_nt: TGTGCCATCAGTGATGCGACAGGGACAACTAATGAAAAACTGTTTTTT; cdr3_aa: CAISDATGTTNEKLFF
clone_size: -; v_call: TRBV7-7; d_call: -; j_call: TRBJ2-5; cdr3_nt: TGTGCTAGCAGCTTAGTTGGGTTTGAGACCCAGTACTTC; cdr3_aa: CASSLVGFETQYF
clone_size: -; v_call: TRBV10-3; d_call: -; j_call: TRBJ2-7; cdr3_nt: TGTGCCATCAGATCAGACAGCAACTACTCCTACGAGCAGTACTTC; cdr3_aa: CAIRSDSNYSYEQYF
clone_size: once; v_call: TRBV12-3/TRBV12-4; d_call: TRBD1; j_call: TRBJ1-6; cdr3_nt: TGTGCCAGCAGTCCACTGGGACAGCCTAATTCACCCCTCCACTTT; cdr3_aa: CASSPLGQPNSPLHF
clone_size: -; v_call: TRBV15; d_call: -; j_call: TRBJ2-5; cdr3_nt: TGTGCCACCAGCACTGAAGGCGGAGTCCAAGAGACCCAGTACTTC; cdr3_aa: CATSTEGGVQETQYF
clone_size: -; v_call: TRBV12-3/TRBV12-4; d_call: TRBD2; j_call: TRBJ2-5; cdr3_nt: TGTGCCAGCAGGCTAGCGGGAGGGCTGGAGACCCAGTACTTC; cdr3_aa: CASRLAGGLETQYF
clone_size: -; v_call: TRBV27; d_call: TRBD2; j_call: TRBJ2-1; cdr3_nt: TGTGCCAGTAGCAGTCTCGGGTTAGCGGGGGCCAACAATGAGCAGTTCTTC; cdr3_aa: CASSSLGLAGANNEQFF
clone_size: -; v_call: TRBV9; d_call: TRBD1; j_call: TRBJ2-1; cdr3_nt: TGTGCCAGCAGCGTAGGGACAGGGGGCGGTCCGTTCTTC; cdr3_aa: CASSVGTGGGPFF
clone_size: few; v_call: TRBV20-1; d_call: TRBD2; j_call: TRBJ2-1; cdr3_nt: TGCAGTGCTGCCCCGCTAGCGGGAGTTCCCTACAATGAGCAGTTCTTC; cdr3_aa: CSAAPLAGVPYNEQFF
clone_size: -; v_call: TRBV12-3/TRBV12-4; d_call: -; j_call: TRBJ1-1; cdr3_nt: TGTGCCACTAGCGGAGCTGAAGCTTTCTTT; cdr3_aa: CATSGAEAFF
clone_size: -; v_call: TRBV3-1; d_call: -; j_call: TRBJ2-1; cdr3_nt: TGTGCCAGCAGCCAACTGCCGGGGCCGGAGCAGTTCTTC; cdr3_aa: CASSQLPGPEQFF